This T cell receptor beta chain was sequenced for a study of cytomegalovirus exposure and HLA in healthy donors (dated by TCRdb to about 2017). Some background on the complete study: An earlier analysis of some 620 of the donors reported about 260 Gb of sequence data and about 120 million unique TCR beta sequences obtained from some 200 million T cells. All discovery cohort repertoires had been generated on a single sequencing platform. Using immunosequencing, the study profiled T cell repertoires from 640 or so subjects and related those repertoires to cytomegalovirus serostatus. On average, about 200,000 unique TCR beta nucleotide sequences were sequenced per donor among 300 to 500 genotyped donors of the cohort, with roughly 18% of those sequences being non-productive. Rather than using new phenotypic data, the later analysis identified candidate immune exposures from TCR beta sequences and from how often those sequences occurred across donors. Around 330 gigabases of sequencing data and 70 million to 95 million unique TCR sequences made up an early release that covered 500 to 650 HLA-typed donors. Typing coverage differed by locus: A, B, C, DRB1 and DQB1 were typed in about 629-640 donors, DQA1 in 500 to 550, DPA1 in approximately 600, and DPB1 in just under 490. About five DR-DQ haplotypes were handled as single units for association and clustering because linkage in the cohort was strong. Both class I and class II loci were covered by HLA typing, at four-digit resolution. Along with the approximately 600-subject first cohort, a separate validation cohort of around 120 different subjects was used. A later genetic analysis took genome-wide SNP genotypes for about three fifths of the roughly 670 donors and used that subset as a discovery cohort. A later analysis re-examined previously published TCR beta repertoires from roughly 650 donors and added high-resolution HLA genotyping to investigate patterns of TCR occurrence. Among the approximately 400 genotyped donors, 75% to 90% belonged to the genetic ancestry cluster associated with self-reported Caucasian donors. Donor age, sex, ethnicity and CMV serostatus were compiled together with the repertoire data. To decide whether each TCR beta V gene segment behaved as functional or pseudogenic, an earlier analysis of some 580 of the donors relied on high-throughput TCR beta sequencing. The aim of the study was to test whether cataloging public T cell receptors could identify signatures of past pathogen exposure. High-throughput TCR immunosequencing, statistical association of individual TCRs with disease status, and machine learning were combined to predict cytomegalovirus infection status.

The receptor library was made with the immunoSEQ multiplex PCR assay. The multiplex PCR relied on a mix of 60 forward primers for TCR Vbeta segments and 13 reverse primers for TCR Jbeta segments. Amplification of the CDR3 region of rearranged TCR beta genes was performed with a multiplex PCR assay on genomic DNA. The amplified TCR beta libraries were sequenced on the Illumina HiSeq System as 87-base-pair reads. On the authors' methods: Across the 600 to 700 repertoires, a later analysis counted tens of millions of unique TCR beta chains, around 11 million of which were shared by at least two donors. Raw reads were error-corrected and collapsed into unique sequences with a nearest-neighbor algorithm that merged closely related sequences to remove PCR and sequencing errors. V, D and J gene segments were assigned by aligning CDR3 sequences to IMGT reference sequences. For a sequence to be retained, a match of at least six nucleotides to both a V gene segment and a J gene segment was required. Rearrangements were called productive when the CDR3 lacked stop codons and stayed in frame with V and J; all others were non-productive. CDR3 was defined according to IMGT convention as the region running from the second conserved V-encoded cysteine to the conserved J-encoded phenylalanine. Sequences without an unambiguous match to a single V gene segment were excluded from the earlier analysis of 450 to 650 of the donors. An earlier analysis of several hundred of the donors called V segments functional above 56.7% productive rearrangements and segregating when the between-donor standard deviation exceeded 5%. A statistical classification framework was built for diagnosing cytomegalovirus status from the catalog of TCR beta chain sequences. In a later analysis, V and J genes were assigned by comparing TCR nucleotide sequences against IMGT/GENE-DB human TR gene sequences. In a later analysis, CDR3 sequences and most-parsimonious VDJ recombination scenarios were assigned using the TCRdist pipeline. In a later analysis, each TCR beta chain was defined by its CDR3 amino acid sequence together with its V-gene family, and reads lacking a unique V-gene family were excluded. A later analysis removed 592 highly shared, low-generation-probability nucleotide sequences to deal with suspected cross-contamination and a sequencing artifact. For each public chain, a later analysis derived a clonal expansion index from normalized ranks of inferred template counts within each repertoire. In a later analysis, generation probabilities were computed using a VDJ recombination model fitted to out-of-frame rearrangements, and the results were checked against IGoR. Hypergeometric tests were used in a later analysis to score TCR-TCR, TCR-HLA and TCR-CMV co-occurrence, with a repertoire-size bias correction applied to the TCR pairs. False discovery rates were estimated in a later analysis by permuting HLA or CMV assignments 20 times. In a later analysis, co-occurring TCRs were grouped using DBSCAN, with TCRdist sequence similarity added in when clustering inside HLA-allele-positive subsets. Repertoires with fewer than 30,000 or more than 120,000 public chains, plus five repertoires with anomalous nucleotide sharing, were excluded from co-occurrence clustering. The clones in this table, taken by TCRdb from immuneACCESS, are in-frame only. Not every clone is retained; where verified, under half of the shortfall comes from an unresolved V gene, and the cause of the rest is unknown. V and J calls and clone size are as listed in that table; D and trimming were resolved from the DNA. For this sample there are some 140,000 clones; approximately 71% appear just once. Of the sample, around 2% falls within the top ten clones.

The cohort consisted of 600 to 750 healthy bone marrow donors. Cohort members were all nominally healthy when sampled, although unrecorded immune exposures were likely present. The donor tested CMV seronegative and was one of the 352 seronegative cohort members. Each donor provided a peripheral blood sample, and peripheral blood mononuclear cells were used for TCR beta sequencing. Genomic DNA extraction from the blood cell samples was performed with the Qiagen DNeasy Blood Extraction Kit. V ends up 0 bases short and J 0 bases short, with an unmatched junction base count of 10. CDR1 and CDR2 (LNHDA, SQIVND) derive from the germline V gene (reference sequence). The CDR3 contains 19 residues, cysteine and phenylalanine counted. Left in the record is the CDR3 DNA by itself, 57 bases read in frame from the first base. The full study reports these points: A later analysis reported that several top co-occurrence clusters appeared linked to parvovirus B19, influenza, CMV and Epstein-Barr virus. A further reported finding was that TCR beta sequences accurately predicted the HLA-A and HLA-B alleles for most subjects in the first cohort. According to a later genetic analysis, donors in an Asian-associated ancestry cluster had fewer N-insertions in productive TCRs than the approximately 670-donor mean. The classifier was reported to diagnose cytomegalovirus status with high specificity and sensitivity in both the original and validation cohorts. In vitro tests confirmed that a few of the cytomegalovirus-associated TCR beta chains recognize cytomegalovirus antigens. HLA typing was unavailable for some donors at each locus, so association tests used only the typed subset. The earlier analysis of around 600 of the donors excluded 15 to 20 rarely observed V segments, including chromosome 9 orphons, because counts were too low. Most TCR sequences were observed very rarely across donors, whereas some public TCRs were present in many individuals. A later analysis associated about 17,000 TCR beta sequences with specific HLA alleles at a false discovery rate of 0.05. The authors suggested that the approach could potentially be generalized to other disease states and immunological phenotypes. Roughly uniform sequencing depth across donors was assumed in presence/absence analyses, although this assumption may not hold. V-gene and J-gene trimming of TCR beta chains was associated with a missense DCLRE1C variant in a later genetic analysis, and the association was replicated in an independent cohort. A cluster of highly shared sequence variants was judged likely to represent a technical artifact of the sequencing pipeline. Only TCR beta chains were sequenced in this cohort, and the absence of alpha or paired-chain data limited detectable features. In a later analysis, HLA-associated TCR beta chains were found to be more clonally expanded and to have lower generation probabilities than equally common non-associated chains. Linkage disequilibrium might explain the correlated functional status among segregating V segments, but an unknown experimental factor could not be excluded. Assigning TCR associations to individual alleles was difficult when HLA alleles, especially DR and DQ, strongly co-occurred. Because the 87-base-pair reads could not distinguish some IMGT-functional V segments, including TRBV6-2 and TRBV6-3, those segments were excluded. The study listed 164 TCR beta chains as associated with cytomegalovirus. In an earlier analysis of about 550 of the donors, most TCR beta V segments were observed in productive rearrangements about 87% or about 30% of the time, broadly matching IMGT annotations. According to a later analysis, most CMV-associated TCR beta chains appeared to be HLA-restricted, and the HLA associations seemed to be driven largely by CMV exposure. CMV serostatus was the only immune exposure information available for the cohort. In a later analysis, the rate of TCR association differed among HLA loci, with DRB1 alleles having the most associated TCRs and HLA-C alleles having the fewest.

A word on this clone: Its specific antigen is unknown. The sample holds no much larger clone one base away, and base qualities are not on file.

The receptor chain draws on TRBV19 and TRBJ2-3, and TRBD2 aligns with 9 junction nucleotides. The sequence was obtained from a young man in good health and CMV-seronegative. Sequencing used PBMCs. The DNA sequence is as follows: TGTGCCAGTAGTATAGAGATTAGCGGGGGATTTACTAGCACAGATACGCAGTATTTT. Its protein is CASSIEISGGFTSTDTQYF.